This TCR beta chain was observed in a study of T cell responses to AZD1222 COVID-19 vaccine. Regarding the study as a whole: Spike-specific TCR breadth and depth were elevated following two AZD1222 doses.

CDR3 length: 15 amino acids. Germline CDR1 is SGHKS and CDR2 is YYEKEE (reference sequence). J lost 5 bases, V lost 3 bases, and 8 bases had no gene match. On this clone itself: Its antigen is still unknown.

Here immunoSEQ multiplex PCR was the method, and the copy in TCRdb shows in-frame clones only, minus some. The sample records around 100,000 clones, approximately 90% being singletons. The receptor comes from an adult in good health. The source material was peripheral blood, sampled on day 0 of AZD1222 vaccination. The chain carries TRBV5-5 and TRBJ1-1, with 9 bases lining up with TRBD1. This CDR3 is CASSWGQGGGTEAFF. In nucleotides, the CDR3 is TGTGCCAGCAGCTGGGGACAGGGCGGGGGAACTGAAGCTTTCTTT.